These 28 T cell receptor beta chains were sequenced from one sample in a study of T-cell reconstitution after alpha-beta-depleted transplantation in children. This sample's TCRbeta library carried unique molecular identifier barcodes. TCRdb reprocessed the PCR reads via MiXCR and lists one record per CDR3 protein. This table holds about 580,000 distinct CDR3 sequences, approximately 22% found once. Source: PBMCs, mostly from graft donor cells, taken 360 days after TCRalphabeta/CD19-depleted stem cell transplant. The receptor set was obtained from a boy in the first two years of life who had a stem cell transplant for acute myeloid leukemia, so the T cells may come from the graft donor.

This clonotype was seen a handful of times. The chain carries TRBV12-3 or TRBV12-4 and TRBJ2-3; D possibly uses TRBD1 or TRBD2 (6 bases each). The V and J ends lost 5 bases and 0 bases respectively, with 15 bases between them. The CDR3 runs 16 residues. The CDR3 sequence is CASSGGGFPSTDTQYF. CDR3 bases: TGTGCCAGCAGTGGAGGGGGGTTCCCTAGCACAGATACGCAGTATTTT.

This clonotype was detected a few times. The chain links TRBV12-3 or TRBV12-4 to TRBJ2-5; TRBD2 matches 7 bases. The J segment lost 2 bases and the V segment lost 8 bases, leaving 11 bases of the junction unmatched. The CDR3 has 15 residues. This CDR3 is CASGGSGGPQETQYF. For the CDR3, the DNA is TGTGCCAGCGGTGGGTCGGGGGGACCTCAAGAGACCCAGTACTTC.

This clonotype appeared many times. This sequence joins TRBV7-9 and TRBJ1-5; tentatively, D is TRBD1 (5 bases). The CDR3 consists of 14 residues. From germline, CDR1 is SEHNR and CDR2 FQNEAQ (reference sequence). With 3 bases removed from V and 5 bases from J, the gap between germline ends came to 11 bases. CDR3 protein: CASSLGRDHQPQHF. In DNA form, the CDR3 reads TGTGCCAGCAGCTTGGGCAGGGACCATCAGCCCCAGCATTTT. The full variable domain, with the rest looked up from reference TRBV7-9 and TRBJ1-5, is DTGVSQNPRHKITKRGQNVTFRCDPISEHNRLYWYRQTLGQGPEFLTYFQNEAQLEKSRLLSDRFSAERPKGSFSTLEIQRTEQGDSAMYLCASSLGRDHQPQHFGDGTRLSIL.

This chain links TRBV18 with TRBJ1-3; TRBD1 is a possible D gene (5 bases). Germline values: CDR1 KGHSH, CDR2 LQKENI. The V and J ends lost 2 bases and 0 bases respectively, with 17 bases between them. The CDR3 contains 18 residues. This chain's CDR3 is CASSPFSEGSSSGNTIYF. The DNA of the CDR3 is TGTGCCAGCTCACCATTTTCAGAGGGGTCGAGCTCTGGAAACACCATATATTTT. Drawing the rest from reference TRBV18 and TRBJ1-3, the complete variable domain is NAGVMQNPRHLVRRRGQEARLRCSPMKGHSHVYWYRQLPEEGLKFMVYLQKENIIDESGMPKERFSAEFPKEGPSILRIQQVVRGDSAAYFCASSPFSEGSSSGNTIYFGEGSWLTVV.

At least ten counts were recorded for this clonotype. The J gene is TRBJ1-5, the V gene TRBV2; maybe TRBD1 (5 bases). This CDR3 is built from 13 residues. Trimming took off 6 bases at V and 4 bases at J, with 10 bases between the two ends. CDR1 SNHLY and CDR2 FYNNEI come from the germline V gene. This CDR3 is CASRGGRNQPQHF. CDR3 in DNA: TGTGCCAGCAGGGGGGGGAGGAATCAGCCCCAGCATTTT.

This clonotype has ten or more counts. The V gene is TRBV5-1, the J gene TRBJ2-2; D is unresolved. Germline values: CDR1 SGHRS, CDR2 YFSETQ. Trimming took off 1 base at V and 5 bases at J, with 12 bases between the two ends. The CDR3 runs 15 residues. CDR3 in DNA: TGCGCCAGCAGCTTGCACCCCGAGAGGACCGGGGAGCTGTTTTTT. This codes for CASSLHPERTGELFF.

This clonotype has a count of ten or more. J is TRBJ2-1 and V is TRBV20-1; D is ambiguous. Germline-derived CDR1 and CDR2 are DFQATT and SNEGSKA (reference sequence). The CDR3 sequence is 14 residues long. The germline V and J ends were trimmed by 6 bases and 4 bases, with 16 bases remaining between them. CDR3 bases: TGCAGTGCATCACCCGAGCCTTATTACAATGAGCAGTTCTTC. Protein sequence: CSASPEPYYNEQFF.

The rearrangement joins TRBV12-3 or TRBV12-4 to TRBJ1-5; the D is unclear. V was pared by 4 bases and J by 0 bases, with 10 bases between. CDR3 length: 15 amino acids. The CDR3 is CASSYQQNSNQPQHF. For the CDR3, the DNA is TGTGCCAGCAGTTATCAGCAGAATAGCAATCAGCCCCAGCATTTT.

The table lists this clonotype with many counts. This CDR3 is CASSILAGELDEQFF. CDR3 bases: TGTGCCAGCTCAATTCTAGCGGGTGAATTGGATGAGCAGTTCTTC. The chain joins TRBV18 to TRBJ2-1; TRBD2 matches 8 bases. With V trimmed by 5 bases and J by 8 bases, 11 bases remained unmatched. CDR1 and CDR2 from the germline V gene are KGHSH and LQKENI. CDR3 length equals 15 residues.

The CDR3 DNA sequence: TGTGCCAGCAGCTCCGTAGGGTTGACAGGGCTGGATATTGCTGGGGCCAACGTCCTGACTTTC. Its translation is CASSSVGLTGLDIAGANVLTF. The V call is TRBV7-6, the J call TRBJ2-6; TRBD1 agrees at 7 bases. V dropped 4 bases and J dropped 2; count of bases not matched to a gene: 20. CDR3 length: 21 residues. CDR1 SGHVS and CDR2 FNYEAQ come from the germline V gene.

This clonotype was picked up a small number of times. This CDR3 is CASSPGRPRVSSYNEQFF. The CDR3 DNA follows: TGTGCCAGCAGTCCCGGTCGCCCACGTGTTAGCTCCTACAATGAGCAGTTCTTC. The gene calls are TRBV7-8 and TRBJ2-1; no definite D call. Germline V gene data show CDR1 as SGHVS and CDR2 as FQNEAQ. The CDR3 extends over 18 amino acids. V lost 6 bases, J lost 0 bases, and 21 bases lay in between.

The chain uses TRBV10-3 and TRBJ2-2; D call uncertain. V gave up 4 bases and J gave up 8 bases, with 14 bases separating them. Per the germline V gene, CDR1 is ENHRY and CDR2 is SYGVKD. The CDR3 contains 14 residues. CDR3 nucleotide sequence: TGTGCCATCAGTGTCCCAGGAGAACAAGGGGAGCTGTTTTTT. Protein sequence: CAISVPGEQGELFF.

The chain links TRBV15 to TRBJ2-5, with D possibly matching TRBD1 (6 bases). V was pared by 3 bases and J by 0 bases, with 14 bases between. The CDR3 extends over 16 amino acids. CDR1 and CDR2 (germline): LNHNV, YYDKDF (reference sequence). The CDR3 nucleotides are TGTGCCACCAGCAGCGTAGTTCAGGGGTACCAAGAGACCCAGTACTTC. Protein: CATSSVVQGYQETQYF.

The V call is TRBV7-9, the J call TRBJ2-7, with 9 bases aligning to TRBD1. The germline gives CDR1 SEHNR, CDR2 FQNEAQ (reference sequence). The CDR3 extends over 15 amino acids. With V trimmed by 4 bases and J by 8 bases, 12 bases remained unmatched. CDR3 in amino acids: CASSSDGTGRSKQYF. CDR3 DNA sequence: TGTGCCAGCAGCTCGGACGGGACAGGGCGGAGTAAGCAGTACTTC.

The rearrangement links TRBV20-1 to TRBJ1-6; D is possibly TRBD1 (6 bases). The CDR3 extends over 14 amino acids. CDR1 and CDR2 (germline): DFQATT, SNEGSKA (reference sequence). Between the trimmed V and J ends, which lost 4 bases and 8 bases, there was a span of 15 bases. The CDR3 sequence is CSATPPQGHSPLHF. The CDR3 DNA reads TGCAGTGCTACCCCCCCACAGGGACATTCACCCCTCCACTTT.

This clonotype was counted at least ten times. The CDR3 spells CASSAGWGHYSNQPQHF. Here the CDR3 DNA reads TGTGCCAGCAGCGCGGGGTGGGGACACTATAGCAATCAGCCCCAGCATTTT. V and J are TRBV7-4 and TRBJ1-5, with a possible D match to TRBD1 (6 bases). The CDR3 spans 17 residues. V was clipped by 5 bases and J by 0 bases, with 17 bases between them. Germline CDR1 SGHVT, CDR2 SQSDAQ.

This clonotype was observed at least ten times. This chain uses TRBV20-1 with TRBJ1-2, with a possible D match to TRBD1 (6 bases). The germline V gene has CDR1 DFQATT and CDR2 SNEGSKA (reference sequence). The CDR3 loop spans 12 amino acids. V shed 5 bases and J shed 1 base, with 8 bases lying between them. The CDR3 region is CSAGQNNYGYTF. The CDR3, as DNA: TGCAGTGCTGGACAGAATAACTATGGCTACACCTTC.

This clonotype was seen a handful of times. The chain joins TRBV27 to TRBJ2-3; 7 bases agree with TRBD1. This CDR3 is 17 amino acids long. The V gene end was trimmed by 5 bases and the J gene end by 0 bases; junction bases not matched to a gene: 11. CDR1 is MNHEY, CDR2 SMNVEV, per germline (reference sequence). DNA of the CDR3: TGTGCCAGCAGTCTCCTGACAGGGACAATTAGCACAGATACGCAGTATTTT. This encodes CASSLLTGTISTDTQYF.

This clonotype was seen at least ten times. The chain employs TRBV20-1 and TRBJ2-5; D remains unclear. The CDR3 is made up of 16 amino acids. The V and J ends lost 0 bases and 5 bases respectively, with 19 bases between them. Germline values: CDR1 DFQATT, CDR2 SNEGSKA (reference sequence). Here the CDR3 reads CSARDRGGALRETQYF. CDR3 nucleotides: TGCAGTGCTAGAGATCGAGGTGGTGCACTACGGGAGACCCAGTACTTC.

This clonotype was counted between two and nine times. The V call is TRBV5-6, the J call TRBJ2-5; D is uncertain. Trimming pared 4 bases from V and 10 bases from J, leaving 17 bases between. The CDR3 sequence is 13 residues long. Germline V lookup: CDR1 SGHDT, CDR2 YYEEEE. For the CDR3, the DNA is TGTGCCAGCAGCCAAGATTTAGTGGCAGACCAGTACTTC. It encodes CASSQDLVADQYF.

This clonotype appeared a few times. The genes are TRBV20-1 and TRBJ2-1; D gene unclear. The germline gives CDR1 DFQATT, CDR2 SNEGSKA (reference sequence). The CDR3 loop spans 12 amino acids. V was cut by 4 bases and J by 10 bases, with 14 bases left in between. Here the CDR3 reads CSAKGPFWEQFF. CDR3 sequence (DNA): TGCAGTGCTAAAGGGCCGTTTTGGGAGCAGTTCTTC.

The chain recombines TRBV3-1 with TRBJ2-2, with D possibly TRBD2 on 7 matching bases. Trimming pared 10 bases from V and 5 bases from J, leaving 26 bases between. The CDR3 runs to 17 residues. CDR1 is LGHDT, CDR2 YNNKEL, per germline (reference sequence). CDR3 residues: CATSQEWGGRRTGELFF. DNA of the CDR3: TGTGCCACCTCCCAAGAATGGGGGGGGCGCAGGACCGGGGAGCTGTTTTTT.

The V and J genes are TRBV28 and TRBJ2-7, with a tentative D call TRBD2 (5 bases). Germline CDR1 is MDHEN and CDR2 is SYDVKM. The V and J ends lost 1 base and 4 bases respectively, with 14 bases between them. This CDR3 comprises 15 residues. Here the CDR3 reads CASSLSRRWAYEQYV. CDR3 coding DNA: TGTGCCAGCAGTTTATCCAGGAGGTGGGCTTACGAGCAGTACGTC.

This CDR3 reads CASEKEGGSTDTQYF. The CDR3 DNA follows: TGTGCCAGCGAGAAAGAGGGGGGCAGCACAGATACGCAGTATTTT. This chain links TRBV25-1 with TRBJ2-3, with D perhaps given as TRBD1 or TRBD2 (6 bases each). The CDR3 is 15 amino acids. V lost 8 bases and J lost 0, with 15 bases in between. Germline V lookup: CDR1 MGHDK, CDR2 SYGVNS.

To note about this clonotype: This sequence may be a read error, since a much larger clone differs from it by one base. Lacking the conserved final phenylalanine or tryptophan, this CDR3 likely reflects a read error. The V call is TRBV7-3, the J call TRBJ2-1; TRBD2 aligns across 7 bases. The J segment lost 3 bases and the V segment lost 1 base, leaving 3 bases of the junction unmatched. CDR1 SGHTA and CDR2 FQGTGA come from the germline V gene. The length of the CDR3 is 15 residues. The CDR3 DNA sequence: TGTGCCAGCAGCTTAAGGGGCGGGGGCTACAATGAGCAGTTCTTA. Protein product: CASSLRGGGYNEQFL.

Turning to this clonotype: A read error is possible here, since a much larger clone lies one base away. The CDR3 does not end in the conserved phenylalanine or tryptophan, so this is likely a read error. The chain combines TRBV28 with TRBJ2-7; a weak D match, TRBD1 (6 bases). Per the germline V gene, CDR1 is MDHEN and CDR2 is SYDVKM. The CDR3 is made up of 15 amino acids. V was shortened by 5 bases and J by 1 base, with 15 bases between the two germline ends. The CDR3 sequence is CASSRTRGPSYEQYS. Written as DNA, the CDR3 is TGTGCCAGCAGTCGGACCAGGGGCCCTTCCTACGAGCAGTACTCC.

Ten or more counts support this clonotype. This chain connects TRBV29-1 to TRBJ2-7, with TRBD2 identical over 10 bases. This CDR3 comprises 13 residues. The V segment lost 6 bases and the J segment 2 bases; nucleotides outside the gene matches: 4. The germline V gene encodes CDR1 SQVTM and CDR2 ANQGSEA. The CDR3 reads CSVGTSDTYEQYF. CDR3 DNA sequence: TGCAGCGTGGGGACTAGCGATACCTACGAGCAGTACTTC.

V and J are TRBV20-1 and TRBJ1-1, with 7 bases lining up with TRBD1. V shed 4 bases, J shed 3 bases, and the junction held 8 bases outside the gene matches. CDR1 is DFQATT, CDR2 SNEGSKA, per germline (reference sequence). This CDR3 comprises 14 residues. The CDR3 DNA reads as TGCAGTGCTATCCCCGGGACAGCCTACACTGAAGCTTTCTTT. Translation gives CSAIPGTAYTEAFF.